This TCR beta chain came from a study of blood T cell repertoires in COVID-19. Study as a whole: For recovered donors of Cohort 3, there were two negative PCRs, clearance, or symptom resolution.

Germline loops: CDR1 SGDLS, CDR2 YYNGEE. The CDR3 is 15 residues long. V dropped 0 bases and J dropped 4 bases, with 11 bases sitting between them. Enrollees, about 18 to 89 years old, lived in about two dozen US areas. Original data processing: Estimates of nucleated cell counts were drawn from the amplification of reference gene primers. TCRdb keeps only in-frame clones here, not all; method: immunoSEQ multiplex PCR. V, J and clone size reflect that table, while D and trimming were determined from the DNA. Of around 360,000 clones listed, approximately 87% are singletons. Sequencing used PBMCs or T cells enriched from blood (not recorded which). The receptor's source is a man aged 40-49 years in a cohort exposed to, infected with or recovered from COVID-19 (not recorded which). This chain connects TRBV9 to TRBJ2-1, with a tentative D call TRBD2 (6 bases). CDR3 protein: CASSVGGRRYNEQFF. Written as DNA, the CDR3 is TGTGCCAGCAGCGTAGGTGGGAGGAGGTACAATGAGCAGTTCTTC.